These 22 T cell receptor beta chains share one sample of origin, sequenced in a study of PD-1 blockade in mismatch repair-deficient tumors. The method was immunoSEQ multiplex PCR; TCRdb's version includes in-frame clones alone and lacks a portion of them. The data contain some 130,000 clones, almost 90% of them singletons. The sample consisted of peripheral blood, taken 70 to 73 weeks after starting pembrolizumab. The receptor set was obtained from an adult with mismatch repair-deficient cancer.

This chain links TRBV10-3 with TRBJ2-3; tentatively, D is TRBD2 (6 bases). This CDR3 spans 15 amino acids. V was shortened by 2 bases and J by 1 base, with 10 bases between the two germline ends. The germline CDR1 and CDR2 sequences are ENHRY and SYGVKD. DNA of the CDR3: TGTGCCATCAGTGAGCCGACTAGGGGCACAGATACGCAGTATTTT. Translation gives CAISEPTRGTDTQYF.

In this sample, this clone turned up once. CDR3 amino acids: CASSQGQALGDEQFF. The CDR3 nucleotides are TGTGCCAGCAGCCAAGGGCAGGCTCTGGGCGACGAGCAGTTCTTC. The V and J genes are TRBV4-2 and TRBJ2-1; D is unclear. Per germline, CDR1 LGHNA and CDR2 YNFKEQ. V was trimmed by 1 base and J by 10 bases, leaving 17 bases between them. The CDR3 length is 15 residues.

The chain uses TRBV25-1 and TRBJ1-2; D may be TRBD1 (5 bases). Germline CDR1 reads MGHDK; CDR2 reads SYGVNS. The CDR3 has 12 residues. V shed 3 bases and J shed 8 bases, with 10 bases lying between them. CDR3 DNA sequence: TGTGCCAGCAGTGATGGGACGGGAGGCTACACCTTC. This encodes CASSDGTGGYTF.

To note about this clone: The sample holds other DNA sequences that translate to the same CDR3. The chain joins TRBV5-1 to TRBJ2-1; possible D gene TRBD2, 5 bases. Germline V gene lookup returns CDR1 SGHRS and CDR2 YFSETQ. V was clipped by 0 bases and J by 5 bases, with 9 bases between them. This CDR3 region has 14 residues. The CDR3 DNA reads TGCGCCAGCAGCTTGGCGGGATATAACAATGAGCAGTTCTTC. It is translated as CASSLAGYNNEQFF.

The rearrangement uses TRBV6-5 and TRBJ2-1; 7 positions match TRBD1. The CDR3 loop spans 13 amino acids. The germline V gene has CDR1 MNHEY and CDR2 SVGAGI. V lost 0 bases, J lost 10 bases, and 3 bases stayed unmatched. The CDR3 loop is CASSYSSGGEQFF. CDR3 nucleotide sequence: TGTGCCAGCAGTTACTCCTCAGGGGGAGAGCAGTTCTTC.

The chain uses TRBV28 and TRBJ2-5; D may be TRBD2 (6 bases). CDR3 length: 17 residues. The V gene lost 7 bases and the J gene lost 5 bases, with 26 bases spanning the gap. Germline CDR1 is MDHEN and CDR2 is SYDVKM. The CDR3 nucleotides read TGTGCCAGCAATACCCTCACTAGGGCATTAGGAGGGGAGACCCAGTACTTC. Its protein is CASNTLTRALGGETQYF. Variable domain in full (rest from reference TRBV28 and TRBJ2-5): DVKVTQSSRYLVKRTGEKVFLECVQDMDHENMFWYRQDPGLGLRLIYFSYDVKMKEKGDIPEGYSVSREKKERFSLILESASTNQTSMYLCASNTLTRALGGETQYFGPGTRLLVL.

CDR3 nucleotides: TGCGCCAGCAGCCCAGCGGCAGTCTCCTACAATGAGCAGTTCTTC. This translates into CASSPAAVSYNEQFF. The J gene is TRBJ2-1, the V gene TRBV4-3; TRBD2 is a possible D gene (5 bases). CDR1 LGHNA and CDR2 YSLEER come from the germline V gene. This CDR3 contains 15 residues. V gave up 4 bases and J gave up 0 bases, with 10 bases separating them.

The chain is built from TRBV6-6 and TRBJ2-7; D is unclear. The CDR3 is 14 amino acids. V shed 2 bases and J shed 1 base, with 9 bases lying between them. The germline gives CDR1 MNHNY, CDR2 SVGAGI (reference sequence). This CDR3 reads CASSYSVGSYEQYF. The CDR3 DNA is TGTGCCAGCAGTTACAGCGTAGGGTCCTACGAGCAGTACTTC.

The rearrangement uses TRBV2 and TRBJ2-3, with D tentatively TRBD1 (7 bases). Germline CDR1 SNHLY, CDR2 FYNNEI. This CDR3 region has 18 residues. V was clipped by 0 bases and J by 3 bases, with 19 bases between them. CDR3 nucleotide sequence: TGTGCCAGCAGTGAAGCGCTTCAGGGGGAGGAGGAAACAGATACGCAGTATTTT. Translated, it gives CASSEALQGEEETDTQYF. The variable domain in full, with the rest retrieved from reference TRBV2 and TRBJ2-3, is EPEVTQTPSHQVTQMGQEVILRCVPISNHLYFYWYRQILGQKVEFLVSFYNNEISEKSEIFDDQFSVERPDGSNFTLKIRSTKLEDSAMYFCASSEALQGEEETDTQYFGPGTRLTVL.

Comment on this clone: One end of the junction fails to match germline, which may point to a read error. The V and J genes are TRBV2 and TRBJ2-7; TRBD1 matches at 9 bases. The CDR3 has 15 residues. Germline V gene data show CDR1 as SNHLY and CDR2 as FYNNEI. CDR3 nucleotide sequence: TGTGCCAGCAGGGAAGGGACAGGGCTTTCTTACGAGCAGTACTTC. It yields the protein CASREGTGLSYEQYF.

This chain links TRBV6-4 with TRBJ2-2; unclear D gene. Germline V CDR1 and CDR2: MRHNA, SNTAGT. The CDR3 consists of 13 residues. V lost 2 bases and J lost 3, with 4 bases in between. The CDR3 nucleotides are TGTGCCAGCAGTGACGGGGACACCGGGGAGCTGTTTTTT. Encoded protein: CASSDGDTGELFF.

The V and J genes are TRBV5-6 and TRBJ1-2, with D uncertain. V dropped 0 bases and J dropped 3 bases, with 6 bases sitting between them. The CDR3 has 13 amino acids. Germline CDR1 reads SGHDT; CDR2 reads YYEEEE. The CDR3 nucleotides are TGTGCCAGCAGCTTGGGGTTGGACTATGGCTACACCTTC. This encodes CASSLGLDYGYTF.

The chain links TRBV4-2 to TRBJ2-3; D perhaps matches TRBD2 (5 bases). The length of the CDR3 is 17 residues. V was shortened by 0 bases and J by 2 bases, with 15 bases between the two germline ends. Germline-derived CDR1 and CDR2 are LGHNA and YNFKEQ. The CDR3 DNA sequence: TGTGCCAGCAGCCAAGAACCGCCCAGAGGGATCACAGATACGCAGTATTTT. Translation gives CASSQEPPRGITDTQYF.

This sequence joins TRBV27 and TRBJ2-1, with 15 bases lining up with TRBD2. Germline lookup yields CDR1 MNHEY and CDR2 SMNVEV (reference sequence). This CDR3 region has 18 residues. Trimming removed 6 bases from V and 9 bases from J; junction bases left unmatched: 15. Here the CDR3 reads CASSIMWTSGRAFGEQFF. CDR3 nucleotide sequence: TGTGCCAGCAGCATTATGTGGACTAGCGGGAGGGCCTTTGGTGAGCAGTTCTTC.

This clone has a single count. The chain links TRBV28 to TRBJ2-6; D is possibly TRBD1 (6 bases). Trimming removed 5 bases at V and 2 bases at J, with 13 bases between. Germline CDR1 and CDR2: MDHEN and SYDVKM. The CDR3 consists of 16 residues. The CDR3 DNA is TGTGCCAGCAGTACAGGGTTCTGGACTGGGGCCAACGTCCTGACTTTC. Translated: CASSTGFWTGANVLTF. The full variable domain, in which reference TRBV28 and TRBJ2-6 provide the parts outside the CDR3, is DVKVTQSSRYLVKRTGEKVFLECVQDMDHENMFWYRQDPGLGLRLIYFSYDVKMKEKGDIPEGYSVSREKKERFSLILESASTNQTSMYLCASSTGFWTGANVLTFGAGSRLTVL.

CDR3 bases: TGTGCCACATCAAAGGAGGGACATATCTACGAGCAGTACTTC. Protein sequence: CATSKEGHIYEQYF. The chain is built from TRBV6-1 and TRBJ2-7, with D perhaps matching TRBD1 or TRBD2 (6 bases each). The CDR3 is 14 residues long. The V end was cut by 10 bases, the J end by 3 bases, with 19 bases between. Germline CDR1 is MNHNS and CDR2 is SASEGT.

This sequence joins TRBV27 and TRBJ2-7; 13 nucleotides match TRBD2. This CDR3 spans 14 amino acids. J was trimmed by 6 bases and V by 9 bases; bases with no gene match: 8. Germline V gives CDR1 MNHEY, CDR2 SMNVEV (reference sequence). CDR3 loop: CASSKGTSGIEQYF. The CDR3 nucleotides are TGTGCCAGTTCGAAAGGGACTAGCGGGATCGAGCAGTACTTC.

The chain is built from TRBV7-6 and TRBJ2-4; D possibly corresponds to TRBD2 (6 bases). The CDR3 sequence is 12 residues long. Germline V gene data show CDR1 as SGHVS and CDR2 as FNYEAQ. V lost 5 bases to trimming and J lost 10 bases, with 12 bases between them. The CDR3 reads CASSPTEGIQYF. DNA for the CDR3: TGTGCCAGCAGCCCCACGGAGGGAATTCAGTACTTC.

This clone has just a few counts. Here the CDR3 DNA reads TGCGCCAGCAGCCCAAAAGAGGCCTACGAGCAGTACTTC. Translating gives CASSPKEAYEQYF. The chain recombines TRBV4-1 with TRBJ2-7; D gene ambiguous. From germline, CDR1 is MGHRA and CDR2 YSYEKL. Trimming stripped 4 bases from V and 2 bases from J, with 9 bases between. This CDR3 is 13 amino acids long.

The J gene is TRBJ2-2, the V gene TRBV2; TRBD1 matches 9 bases. CDR3 length: 14 amino acids. Trimming at V came to 11 bases and at J to 3 bases, leaving 7 bases not matched to a gene. Germline CDR1 reads SNHLY; CDR2 reads FYNNEI. CDR3 amino acids: CAVPGQGDTGELFF. The CDR3 bases are TGTGCCGTACCGGGACAGGGAGACACCGGGGAGCTGTTTTTT.

This chain uses TRBV5-1 with TRBJ2-7; tentatively, D is TRBD1 (6 bases). The length of the CDR3 is 14 residues. Germline assignment: CDR1 SGHRS and CDR2 YFSETQ. V lost 1 base and J 3 bases, leaving 11 bases between the germline ends. CDR3 nucleotides: TGCGCCAGCAGCTTGACAGGGTATGACTACGAGCAGTACTTC. This sequence encodes CASSLTGYDYEQYF.

This chain links TRBV4-1 with TRBJ2-3; 12 positions agree with TRBD2. Per the germline V gene, CDR1 is MGHRA and CDR2 is YSYEKL. There are 15 residues in the CDR3. V was clipped by 4 bases and J by 4 bases; unmatched bases: 3. In DNA form, the CDR3 reads TGCGCCAGCAGCCCGACTAGCGGGAGCTCAGATACGCAGTATTTT. Its protein is CASSPTSGSSDTQYF.